Listed below are T cell receptor beta chains from one sample, sequenced in a study of cytomegalovirus exposure and HLA in healthy donors. Produced via immunoSEQ multiplex PCR; TCRdb's table is partial and in-frame only. The sample consists of fewer than 110,000 clones, 65% to 80% of them appearing once. Sequencing input: PBMCs. The receptor source for this set is a man aged 45-65 years in good health and CMV-seronegative. Each CDR3 is given with its conserved first and last residue. D genes are given only for firm matches. Size is omitted from some rows. Given values are once, few, many or a class for expanded clones.

j_call cdr3_length v_call d_call clone_size cdr3_nt cdr3_aa
TRBJ1-5 16 TRBV7-2 TRBD1 - TGTGCCAGCAGCGGAACGGCAGGGGGATTAAATCAGCCCCAGCATTTT CASSGTAGGLNQPQHF
TRBJ2-3 17 TRBV1 - - TGCACCAGCAGCCCCCCTCGGTTCAAAGCTAGCACAGATACGCAGTATTTT CTSSPPRFKASTDTQYF
TRBJ2-7 13 TRBV6-1 - - TGTGCCAGCACTTCGGGGATAGTATACGAGCAGTACTTC CASTSGIVYEQYF
TRBJ2-2 16 TRBV6-5 - - TGTGCCAGCAGTTACTCATTCACAGGGATAACCGGGGAGCTGTTTTTT CASSYSFTGITGELFF
TRBJ1-3 14 TRBV11-1 TRBD1 medium-sized TGTGCCAGCAGCGGGAGGACAGGTGGAAACACCATATATTTT CASSGRTGGNTIYF
TRBJ2-5 14 TRBV9 - few TGTGCCAGCAGCGAACTAGGCGGTCCCGAGACCCAGTACTTC CASSELGGPETQYF
TRBJ2-3 16 TRBV2 TRBD2 - TGTGCCAGCGGAATCGGGACTACCGACGATGCAGATACGCAGTATTTT CASGIGTTDDADTQYF
TRBJ1-2 14 TRBV19 - - TGTGCCAGTAGTACCACAGGATCTAACTATGGCTACACCTTC CASSTTGSNYGYTF
TRBJ2-7 15 TRBV14 - - TGTGCCAGCAGCCAAGATTGGGGGCCTCCCTACGAGCAGTACTTC CASSQDWGPPYEQYF
TRBJ2-2 16 TRBV9 TRBD1 - TGTGCCAGCAGCGCAACAGGGGGCCCGAACACCGGGGAGCTGTTTTTT CASSATGGPNTGELFF
TRBJ2-2 14 TRBV5-1 - - TGCGCCAGCAGCCAAAAATCCAGTGGCGGGGAGCTGTTTTTT CASSQKSSGGELFF
TRBJ1-4 15 TRBV9 TRBD1 - TGTGCCAGCAGCGTTTCGGGACAGTTTAATGAAAAACTGTTTTTT CASSVSGQFNEKLFF
TRBJ2-1 13 TRBV25-1 TRBD2 - TGTGCCAGCAGTGAATTTGGGACTAAACGACCGGTCTTC CASSEFGTKRPVF
TRBJ2-2 14 TRBV5-1 TRBD1 - TGCGCCAGCACCGGGACAGGGAACACCGGGGAGCTGTTTTTT CASTGTGNTGELFF
TRBJ1-4 14 TRBV19 - - TGTGCCAGTAGTCCCGAGGGAGCTAATGAAAAACTGTTTTTT CASSPEGANEKLFF
TRBJ1-2 15 TRBV5-1 - - TGCGCCAGCAGCTTGGGGGACATTTATAACTATGGCTACACCTTC CASSLGDIYNYGYTF
TRBJ1-2 13 TRBV30 - few TGTGCCTGGACACCCGACAGGAACTATGGCTACACCTTC CAWTPDRNYGYTF
TRBJ2-1 18 TRBV21-1 - - TGTGCCAGCAGCAAGGGAAGCCGGGACTCCCCCGTCACCTGTGAGCAGTTCTTC CASSKGSRDSPVTCEQFF
TRBJ2-1 18 TRBV28 TRBD2 - TGTGCCAGCAGTCCCCCCGGACTAGCGGGGGGTGGCTACAATGAGCAGTTCTTC CASSPPGLAGGGYNEQFF
TRBJ2-1 19 TRBV11-3 TRBD2 - TGTGCCAGCAGCTTAGATGGGTCAGTCGGACTAGCGGGCGACAATGAGCAGTTCTTC CASSLDGSVGLAGDNEQFF
TRBJ1-2 15 TRBV19 - - TGTGCCAGTAGTACCCCGGGACTCTACGACTATGGCTACACCTTC CASSTPGLYDYGYTF
TRBJ2-6 14 TRBV27 - - TGTGCCAGCTGTCGTGTTTCTGGGGCCAACGTCCTGACTTTC CASCRVSGANVLTF
TRBJ1-1 12 TRBV11-2 - - TGTGCCAGCAGCTCGGGAGGACCCGAGGCTTTCTTT CASSSGGPEAFF
TRBJ1-1 15 TRBV4-2 TRBD1 - TGTGCCAGCAGCCAAGGCTACAGGGGGCTAGCTGAAGCTTTCTTT CASSQGYRGLAEAFF
TRBJ2-1 14 TRBV15 - - TGTGCCACCAGCAGAGATCGGTGGGCGAATGAGCAGTTCTTC CATSRDRWANEQFF
TRBJ1-5 15 TRBV28 - - TGTGCCAGCAGTTCTACGGAGGGTTTTGATCAGCCCCAGCATTTT CASSSTEGFDQPQHF
TRBJ2-1 15 TRBV5-1 TRBD2 - TGCGCCAGCAGCTCAGGACTAGCGGTCTACAATGAGCAGTTCTTC CASSSGLAVYNEQFF
TRBJ2-2 16 TRBV7-8 - - TGTGCCAGCGGGAACTACAGGAGACAGAACACCGGGGAGCTGTTTTTT CASGNYRRQNTGELFF
TRBJ1-3 15 TRBV6-1 - - TGTGCCAGCAGTGTCGACAGATTTTCTGGAAACACCATATATTTT CASSVDRFSGNTIYF
TRBJ2-1 14 TRBV5-6 - - TGTGCCAGCAGCTCGCTCCAGGGCTCCGGTGAGCAGTTCTTC CASSSLQGSGEQFF
TRBJ1-5 14 TRBV7-2 - few TGTGCCAGCAGCCGCCCGGGGGGAAGGCAGCCCCAGCATTTT CASSRPGGRQPQHF
TRBJ2-7 15 TRBV6-5 TRBD1 - TGTGCCAGCAGCTCTACAGGGGACCTCTCCTACGAGCAGTACTTC CASSSTGDLSYEQYF
TRBJ2-5 13 TRBV7-8 - - TGTGCCAGCAGCCAGAAATCTCAAGAGACCCAGTACTTC CASSQKSQETQYF
TRBJ1-4 16 TRBV7-6 TRBD1 - TGTGCCAGCAGCCCCTCCCGCAGGGGGCCAGGTGAAAAACTGTTTTTT CASSPSRRGPGEKLFF
TRBJ2-1 15 TRBV10-3 TRBD2 - TGTGCCATCAGTACCAGCGGGAGAAGAGACAATGAGCAGTTCTTC CAISTSGRRDNEQFF
TRBJ1-5 15 TRBV19 TRBD1 - TGTGCCAGTAGTACCTCGACAGGGTATAGGAAGCCCCAGCATTTT CASSTSTGYRKPQHF
TRBJ1-2 12 TRBV19 TRBD1 - TGTGCCAGTAGTATTGCGACAGGGGGCTACACCTTC CASSIATGGYTF
TRBJ2-1 11 TRBV14 - - TGTGCCAGCAGCCTACGGAATGAGCAGTTCTTC CASSLRNEQFF
TRBJ2-3 15 TRBV11-1 TRBD1 few TGTGCCAGCAGCTTAGAAAGGGGGCGCGCGGATACGCAGTATTTT CASSLERGRADTQYF
TRBJ2-7 13 TRBV5-5 - - TGTGCCAGCACCCCGGGGTTGTCGGATGAGCAGTACTTC CASTPGLSDEQYF
TRBJ2-7 13 TRBV7-6 - - TGTGCCAGCAGCTTATCGAGATTCTACGAGCAGTACTTC CASSLSRFYEQYF
TRBJ2-7 12 TRBV5-1 - - TGCGCCAGCATGCGTGATCGCGACGAGCAGTACTTC CASMRDRDEQYF
TRBJ1-1 12 TRBV19 - few TGTGCCAGTATTAACATGAACACTGAAGCTTTCTTT CASINMNTEAFF
TRBJ2-5 15 TRBV7-6 - - TGTGCCAGCAGCTTAGCTCCCAGAGGGCGGGAGACCCAGTACTTC CASSLAPRGRETQYF
TRBJ2-1 15 TRBV2 - - TGTGCCAGCAGGGTTAATCGAAACCGCGGTAATGAGCAGTTCTTC CASRVNRNRGNEQFF
TRBJ2-3 15 TRBV9 - - TGTGCCAGCAGCGTATGGGACTCTGGGGCAGATACGCAGTATTTT CASSVWDSGADTQYF
TRBJ2-1 16 TRBV5-5 - few TGTGCCAGCAGCCTCGGGCCCGGAGGGGCCTACAATGAGCAGTTCTTC CASSLGPGGAYNEQFF
TRBJ1-4 15 TRBV4-1 - once TGCGCCAGCAGCCGTCAAGATTCGGCTAATGAAAAACTGTTTTTT CASSRQDSANEKLFF
TRBJ2-3 15 TRBV7-3 - - TGTGCCAGCAGCTCCCAACAGACGGGGACAGATACGCAGTATTTT CASSSQQTGTDTQYF
TRBJ2-5 18 TRBV18 - - TGTGCCAGCTCACCCCTTTCCCCGAGGGCCAGCCCCGAAGAGACCCAGTACTTC CASSPLSPRASPEETQYF
TRBJ1-2 11 TRBV2 - - TGTGCCAGCGGGCGGGAAAAAGGCTACACCTTC CASGREKGYTF